The 21 T cell receptor beta chains below come from one sample, sequenced in a study of memory CD4+ T cells and cytomegalovirus serostatus (dated by TCRdb to the late 2010s). A FACSAria II was used to sort memory CD4+ T cells, defined as single viable CD3+CD4+CD8-CD45RO+ cells. The library was generated by the immunoSEQ multiplex PCR assay. This immuneACCESS table, as held by TCRdb, lists in-frame sequences with V and J called but not all clones. Of the missing ones, under half trace to an unresolved V gene in checked studies; the others have no known cause. This sample gives under 75,000 clones in total; around 82% of them show up just once. The ten largest make up 0.5% to 0.55% of the sample. The sequenced sample consisted of memory CD4+ T cells from blood. The receptor set was obtained from an adult in good health and CMV-seronegative. Some clones in this sample may be carry-over from other donors' samples.

The chain recombines TRBV7-2 with TRBJ2-7, with 11 bases matching TRBD2. Trimming cost V 2 bases and J 2 bases; bases outside gene matches: 2. This CDR3 has 15 residues. Germline V gene sequence: CDR1 SGHTA, CDR2 FQGNSA. CDR3 sequence (DNA): TGTGCCAGCAGCTTACTAGCGGGGGGCCCCTACGAGCAGTACTTC. Translation gives CASSLLAGGPYEQYF.

V gene TRBV30 combines with J gene TRBJ2-1; D is undetermined. CDR1 is GTSNPN and CDR2 is SVGIG in the germline V gene (reference sequence). V gave up 1 base and J gave up 6 bases, with 13 bases separating them. The CDR3 sequence is 14 residues long. The CDR3 is CAWSANGAINEQFF. The CDR3 DNA reads TGTGCCTGGAGTGCGAATGGAGCAATCAATGAGCAGTTCTTC.

The J gene is TRBJ2-1, the V gene TRBV5-1, with D unresolved. The V end was cut by 0 bases, the J end by 3 bases, with 4 bases between. Germline CDR1 and CDR2: SGHRS and YFSETQ. The CDR3 sequence is 13 residues long. CDR3 in DNA: TGCGCCAGCAGCTTGGCCAGCTACAATGAGCAGTTCTTC. As protein: CASSLASYNEQFF.

J is TRBJ1-4 and V is TRBV6-6; D gene unclear. Germline V lookup: CDR1 MNHNY, CDR2 SVGAGI (reference sequence). This CDR3 region has 16 residues. The germline V and J ends were trimmed by 6 bases and 3 bases, with 17 bases remaining between them. The CDR3 DNA reads TGTGCCAGCAGATCCCTCAACAGTGGATCTAATGAAAAACTGTTTTTT. Protein: CASRSLNSGSNEKLFF.

The chain couples TRBV28 to TRBJ1-2; tentative D call: TRBD1 (5 bases). Trimming cost V 2 bases and J 14 bases, with 15 bases left between them. The CDR3 loop spans 12 amino acids. Germline loops: CDR1 MDHEN, CDR2 SYDVKM. CDR3 sequence (DNA): TGTGCCAGCAGTTTACGGCAGGGCAGCTGGACCTTC. This translates into CASSLRQGSWTF.

This chain connects TRBV5-1 to TRBJ2-7, with D perhaps TRBD1 or TRBD2 (5 bases each). Per germline, CDR1 SGHRS and CDR2 YFSETQ. The V gene lost 6 bases and the J gene lost 7 bases, with 26 bases spanning the gap. CDR3 size: 16 residues. In nucleotides, the CDR3 is TGCGCCAGCACCAACCCCAGTGGGGGTGGGGTAGGAGAGCAGTACTTC. Translated: CASTNPSGGGVGEQYF.

In its sample, this clone was seen once. The chain recombines TRBV4-3 with TRBJ1-2; 7 bases line up with TRBD1. Germline V CDR1 and CDR2: LGHNA, YSLEER. This CDR3 has 15 amino acids. Losses at the gene ends were 2 bases for V and 4 bases for J; bases not matched to a gene: 7. The DNA for the CDR3 is TGCGCCAGCAGCCAACGACAGGGCGACTCCTATGGCTACACCTTC. Residues: CASSQRQGDSYGYTF.

Only a few counts were recorded for this clone. The V call is TRBV19, the J call TRBJ1-2, with TRBD1 matching 7 bases. V lost 7 bases to trimming and J lost 4 bases; unmatched junction nucleotides: 12. The CDR3 runs to 15 residues. Germline values: CDR1 LNHDA, CDR2 SQIVND (reference sequence). Here the CDR3 reads CASTYLDRDVYGYTF. The CDR3 DNA reads TGTGCCAGTACCTACCTCGACAGGGACGTCTATGGCTACACCTTC.

In its sample, this clone was seen once. V is TRBV4-3 and J is TRBJ1-1; no reliable D call. Germline V CDR1 and CDR2: LGHNA, YSLEER. The CDR3 contains 15 residues. V lost 6 bases and J lost 1, with 15 bases in between. CDR3 nucleotide sequence: TGCGCCAGCAGAACACGCGGCTATACGAACACTGAAGCTTTCTTT. This sequence encodes CASRTRGYTNTEAFF.

This chain joins TRBV18 and TRBJ1-1; 7 bases match TRBD1. Germline loops: CDR1 KGHSH, CDR2 LQKENI. The CDR3 runs 14 residues. The V and J ends lost 6 bases and 1 base, in that order; junction bases with no gene match: 5. CDR3 bases: TGTGCCAGCTCGTCGGACAGGTCGAACACTGAAGCTTTCTTT. Its protein product is CASSSDRSNTEAFF.

DNA of the CDR3: TGTGCCAGCAGCCAAGGCGCCTTCTACGAAGAGACCCAGTACTTC. Translation gives CASSQGAFYEETQYF. The chain employs TRBV14 and TRBJ2-5; D is undetermined. The V and J ends lost 1 base and 3 bases respectively, with 12 bases between them. This CDR3 spans 15 amino acids. Per the germline V gene, CDR1 is SGHDN and CDR2 is FVKESK.

The genes are TRBV30 and TRBJ2-1; 7 bases line up with TRBD2. With V trimmed by 5 bases and J by 10 bases, 8 bases remained unmatched. The germline gives CDR1 GTSNPN, CDR2 SVGIG (reference sequence). The CDR3 is 12 amino acids. CDR3 sequence reads: CAWGLVVDEQFF. CDR3 nucleotides: TGTGCCTGGGGACTAGTAGTTGACGAGCAGTTCTTC.

The CDR3 reads CASSEGQQSSYEQYF. CDR3 coding DNA: TGTGCCAGCAGTGAAGGACAGCAGAGCTCCTACGAGCAGTACTTC. The rearrangement links TRBV2 to TRBJ2-7; D possibly corresponds to TRBD1 (5 bases). Germline CDR1 SNHLY, CDR2 FYNNEI. With 1 base removed from V and 0 bases from J, the gap between germline ends came to 10 bases. The CDR3 loop spans 15 amino acids.

This clone was seen just once. The chain links TRBV5-1 to TRBJ1-3; weak D call: TRBD1 (6 bases). V lost 4 bases to trimming and J lost 4 bases, with 12 bases between them. Per germline, CDR1 SGHRS and CDR2 YFSETQ. The CDR3 covers 14 residues. CDR3 bases: TGCGCCAGCAGCCCCTCGGGACAAGGAAACACCATATATTTT. Translated, it gives CASSPSGQGNTIYF.

This clone was observed a handful of times. The chain is built from TRBV7-6 and TRBJ1-6; D is possibly TRBD1 (6 bases). The CDR3 loop spans 14 amino acids. V was shortened by 6 bases and J by 5 bases, with 11 bases between the two germline ends. Germline CDR1 is SGHVS and CDR2 is FNYEAQ. CDR3 region: CASRLGHHNSPLHF. The CDR3, as DNA: TGTGCCAGCAGACTGGGACACCATAATTCACCCCTCCACTTT.

V usage is TRBV5-4 and J usage is TRBJ2-2; possibly TRBD1 or TRBD2 for D (5 bases each). The CDR3 sequence is 15 residues long. Deletions cut 1 base from V and 5 bases from J, with 12 bases between. CDR1 SGHNT and CDR2 YYREEE come from the germline V gene (reference sequence). The CDR3: CASSLQRGDTGELFF. CDR3 nucleotide sequence: TGTGCCAGCAGCTTGCAAAGGGGAGATACCGGGGAGCTGTTTTTT.

This clone has only a few counts. The gene calls are TRBV18 and TRBJ2-4, with TRBD2 matching 10 bases. The CDR3 has 15 residues. The trim removed 3 bases at V and 6 bases at J, leaving 5 bases unmatched. The V gene's germline CDR1 is KGHSH and CDR2 LQKENI. Here the CDR3 DNA reads TGTGCCAGCTCACCTAGCGGGGGGCAAGGAAACATTCAGTACTTC. It specifies CASSPSGGQGNIQYF.

The table lists this clone with a count of one. CDR3 protein: CASSLVLAGGRGTQYF. Here the CDR3 DNA reads TGTGCCAGCAGCTTGGTCTTAGCGGGGGGTAGGGGTACGCAGTATTTT. V and J are TRBV5-4 and TRBJ2-3; TRBD2 agrees at 10 bases. V lost 0 bases and J lost 8; bases outside the gene matches: 9. The CDR3 totals 16 residues. The germline CDR1 and CDR2 sequences are SGHNT and YYREEE (reference sequence). Together with reference TRBV5-4 and TRBJ2-3, the CDR3 gives the full variable domain: ETGVTQSPTHLIKTRGQQVTLRCSSQSGHNTVSWYQQALGQGPQFIFQYYREEENGRGNFPPRFSGLQFPNYSSELNVNALELDDSALYLCASSLVLAGGRGTQYFGPGTRLTVL.

The V and J genes are TRBV11-2 and TRBJ2-7; D is perhaps TRBD1 (6 bases). Per the germline V gene, CDR1 is SGHAT and CDR2 is FQNNGV. Trimming left V 4 bases short and J 2 bases short, with 12 bases between. There are 14 residues in the CDR3. The CDR3 DNA follows: TGTGCCAGCAGCTGGGGACACTCAGCCTACGAGCAGTACTTC. This encodes CASSWGHSAYEQYF.

V gene TRBV7-8 combines with J gene TRBJ2-5, with D perhaps matching TRBD2 (6 bases). V dropped 5 bases and J dropped 2 bases, with 21 bases sitting between them. Per germline, CDR1 SGHVS and CDR2 FQNEAQ. The CDR3 loop spans 17 amino acids. CDR3 sequence: CASSKTPSSGLQETQYF. The CDR3 nucleotides read TGTGCCAGCAGCAAAACCCCCTCCTCGGGACTGCAAGAGACCCAGTACTTC.

This clone was seen a few times. This chain joins TRBV29-1 and TRBJ1-1; no clear D gene. CDR3 length equals 10 residues. Trimming pared 4 bases from V and 3 bases from J, leaving 3 bases between. Germline lookup yields CDR1 SQVTM and CDR2 ANQGSEA. CDR3 protein: CSVVDTEAFF. DNA for the CDR3: TGCAGCGTTGTAGACACTGAAGCTTTCTTT.